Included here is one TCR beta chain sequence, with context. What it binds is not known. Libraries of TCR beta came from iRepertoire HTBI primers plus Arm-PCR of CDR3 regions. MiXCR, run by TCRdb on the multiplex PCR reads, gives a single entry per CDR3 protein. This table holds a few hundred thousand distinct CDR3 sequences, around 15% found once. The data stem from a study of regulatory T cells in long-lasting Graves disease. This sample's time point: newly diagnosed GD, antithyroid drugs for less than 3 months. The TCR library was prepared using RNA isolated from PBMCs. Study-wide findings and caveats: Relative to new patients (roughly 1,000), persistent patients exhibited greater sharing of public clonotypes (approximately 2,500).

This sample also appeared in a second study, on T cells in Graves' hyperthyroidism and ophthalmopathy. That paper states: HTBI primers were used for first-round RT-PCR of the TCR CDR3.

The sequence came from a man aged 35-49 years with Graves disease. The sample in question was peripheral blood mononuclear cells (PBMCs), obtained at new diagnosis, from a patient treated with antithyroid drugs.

This CDR3 is CASGGTGGRNTEAFF. The CDR3 coding sequence is TGTGCCAGCGGCGGGACAGGGGGCAGGAACACTGAAGCTTTCTTT. V usage is TRBV6-2 or TRBV6-3 and J usage is TRBJ1-1, with 12 bases that match TRBD1. Losses at the gene ends were 8 bases for V and 1 base for J; bases not matched to a gene: 5. This CDR3 has 15 residues. Germline V gene sequence: CDR1 MNHEY, CDR2 SVGEGT.